This T cell receptor beta chain was identified during a study of blood T cell repertoires in COVID-19. Across the whole study: From the United States, Italy and Spain came samples of acute and convalescent COVID-19. From T cells, B-cell-depleted T cells, or PBMCs came the material, which was cDNA or gDNA.

In the study's own analysis: Reference gene primer amplification gave nucleated cell count estimates. Only in-frame clones appear in the TCRdb table, and some are missing; sequencing was by immunoSEQ multiplex PCR. That table is the source of V, J and clone size, and D and trimming were worked out from the DNA. The sample yields tens of thousands of clones, over 75% seen once. This CDR3 has 16 amino acids. V lost 2 bases and J 3 bases, leaving 13 bases between the germline ends. The germline V gene encodes CDR1 SGHTA and CDR2 FQGNSA. The TCR sequence derives from a human donor with acute or convalescent COVID-19. The donor label of this sample is uncertain. Sample: peripheral blood. V gene TRBV7-2 combines with J gene TRBJ2-2, with D possibly matching TRBD1 (5 bases). In nucleotides, the CDR3 is TGTGCCAGCAGCTTATTGGGGCAGGGTGACACCGGGGAGCTGTTTTTT. Protein sequence: CASSLLGQGDTGELFF.